A selection of T cell receptor beta chains follows, all from one sample in a study of PD-1 blockade in mismatch repair-deficient tumors. The method was immunoSEQ multiplex PCR; TCRdb's version includes in-frame clones alone and lacks a portion of them. This table has about 68,000 clones, around four fifths appearing once. The starting material was peripheral blood, obtained 2 weeks after starting pembrolizumab. The receptor set was obtained from an adult with mismatch repair-deficient cancer. The CDR3 runs from the conserved cysteine through the conserved F or W. Fields, in order: J gene, clone size, V gene, D gene, CDR3 DNA, CDR3 protein. A D gene is named only where the DNA matches it firmly. The size of a clone is reported for some rows only, either as once, few or many, or as a class for expanded clones.

>TRBJ2-2|-|TRBV6-5|-
TGTGCCAGCAGTTACTCGGGGGGAGAACACACCGGGGAGCTGTTTTTT
CASSYSGGEHTGELFF
>TRBJ1-1|few|TRBV27|-
TGTGCCAGCAGCAAATCCGACGCTCGACAGGCTGGAGCTTTCTTT
CASSKSDARQAGAFF
>TRBJ1-5|-|TRBV6-1|-
TGTGCCAGCAGGAGGGCAGCTAGCAATCAGCCCCAGCATTTT
CASRRAASNQPQHF
>TRBJ2-1|-|TRBV4-3|-
TGCGCCAGCAGCCAAGATTTTATGAACTACAATGAGCAGTTCTTC
CASSQDFMNYNEQFF
>TRBJ2-7|-|TRBV11-2|TRBD2
TGTGCCAGCAGCTTAGATCTAGGAACTAGCGGGACCTACGAGCAGTACTTC
CASSLDLGTSGTYEQYF
>TRBJ1-1|-|TRBV18|-
TGTGCCAGCTCACCAAAGGTCACGTTCTCTTTCTTT
CASSPKVTFSFF
>TRBJ2-3|-|TRBV27|TRBD2
TGTGCCAGCAGTCCAGGAAGGCGGGGGGGGATCACAGATACGCAGTATTTT
CASSPGRRGGITDTQYF
>TRBJ1-3|-|TRBV5-1|-
TGCGCCAGCAGCTTGGTCCCAGTTTATGTCGCTGGAAACACCATATATTTT
CASSLVPVYVAGNTIYF
>TRBJ2-7|many|TRBV9|-
TGTGCCAGCAGCCCAAGTGGGGGCACAGGGTCCTACGAGCAGTACTTC
CASSPSGGTGSYEQYF
>TRBJ1-4|few|TRBV7-8|-
TGTGCCAGCAGCTTAAACGGCTACCCTAATGAAAAACTGTTTTTT
CASSLNGYPNEKLFF
>TRBJ2-7|-|TRBV18|-
TGTGCCAGCTCACCATCCTTCGCCACCAGTAGCTACGAGCAGTACTTC
CASSPSFATSSYEQYF
>TRBJ2-7|-|TRBV29-1|-
TGCAGCGTTCAGGGGAACTCCTACGAGCAGTACTTC
CSVQGNSYEQYF
>TRBJ2-1|-|TRBV2|TRBD2
TGTGCCAGCACCCAGCGGGAGATTGAGCAGTTCTTC
CASTQREIEQFF
>TRBJ2-5|-|TRBV7-9|TRBD2
TGTGCCAGCAGGCCCGAGAGCGGGAGTGTTAAAGCAGAGACCCAGTACTTC
CASRPESGSVKAETQYF
>TRBJ2-1|-|TRBV10-3|-
TGTGCCATCAGTGAGTCCCCAGCTGGTGACAGCTCCTACAATGAGCAGTTCTTC
CAISESPAGDSSYNEQFF
>TRBJ2-3|-|TRBV27|-
TGTGCCAGCAGTTTATCGGGCCTAGCGAGCACAGATACGCAGTATTTT
CASSLSGLASTDTQYF
>TRBJ2-1|-|TRBV14|TRBD2
TGTGCCAGCAGCCAGGGACTAGGGACTGAGCAGTTCTTC
CASSQGLGTEQFF
>TRBJ2-3|-|TRBV6-4|TRBD2
TGTGCCAGCAGTGTGGAGGCGGGAGGGCCAGATACGCAGTATTTT
CASSVEAGGPDTQYF
>TRBJ2-1|-|TRBV7-2|-
TGTGCCAGCAGCTTTGGCAGATACAATGAGCAGTTCTTC
CASSFGRYNEQFF
>TRBJ1-1|-|TRBV5-6|-
TGTGCCAGCAGCTTTGGCGCCAGGGCGGGTGCTTTCTTT
CASSFGARAGAFF
>TRBJ2-1|-|TRBV11-3|TRBD2
TGTGCCAGCAGCCTCTTAGCGGGAGATTTCAATGAGCAGTTCTTC
CASSLLAGDFNEQFF
>TRBJ2-4|-|TRBV6-5|TRBD1
TGTGCCAGTTACGACAGGGGGAGGAACATTCAGTACTTC
CASYDRGRNIQYF
>TRBJ2-1|-|TRBV4-2|TRBD2
TGTGCCAGCAGCCCCTTCGGGCTAGCGGGAGAGAATGAGCAGTTCTTC
CASSPFGLAGENEQFF
>TRBJ2-1|-|TRBV11-2|-
TGTGCCAGCAGCTTGGGCTACCTGAACAATGAGCAGTTCTTC
CASSLGYLNNEQFF
>TRBJ2-7|-|TRBV9|-
TGTGCCAGCAGCGTATCGGGCACCTACTCCTACGAGCAGTACTTC
CASSVSGTYSYEQYF
>TRBJ2-7|-|TRBV5-4|-
TGTGCCAGCAGCTTGCCCGGCGCCGCCAACGAGCAGTACTTC
CASSLPGAANEQYF
>TRBJ2-7|-|TRBV7-9|TRBD2
TGTGCCAGCAGCTTAGCTAGCGGGAGATACGAGCAGTACTTC
CASSLASGRYEQYF
>TRBJ2-2|-|TRBV19|TRBD1
TGTGCCTCAAAGGGGACAGGGCTCCGGGGGGAGCTGTTTTTT
CASKGTGLRGELFF
>TRBJ1-2|-|TRBV9|TRBD1
TGTGCCAGCAGCGTAGAAGCAGGGACAGGGGTCGGCTACACCTTC
CASSVEAGTGVGYTF
>TRBJ2-1|-|TRBV7-2|-
TGTGCCAGCAGCCGAGGGGCGGAGTCCTACAATGAGCAGTTCTTC
CASSRGAESYNEQFF
>TRBJ1-1|few|TRBV9|-
TGTGCCAGCAGCGTAGGGGTAGGTCCTAACACTGAAGCTTTCTTT
CASSVGVGPNTEAFF
>TRBJ1-1|few|TRBV2|-
TGTGCCAGCAGTGCACAGGAGAACACTGAAGCTTTCTTT
CASSAQENTEAFF
>TRBJ1-2|-|TRBV28|TRBD1
TGTGCCAGCAGTGGCGGGACAGCCTATGGCTACACCTTC
CASSGGTAYGYTF
>TRBJ2-7|once|TRBV6-1|-
TGTGCCAGCACCTCTTTGCGGGTTAGCTCCTACGAGCAGTACTTC
CASTSLRVSSYEQYF
>TRBJ2-5|-|TRBV25-1|-
TGTGCCAGCAGTTGGGGCAGGGGAGAGACCCAGTACTTC
CASSWGRGETQYF
>TRBJ1-5|-|TRBV6-6|-
TGTGCCAGCGACGAGCCAAGCAATCAGCCCCAGCATTTT
CASDEPSNQPQHF
>TRBJ1-1|-|TRBV5-1|-
TGCGCCAGCAGCTTGTGGCAAGTAAACACTGAAGCTTTCTTT
CASSLWQVNTEAFF
>TRBJ1-4|-|TRBV28|TRBD1
TGTGCCACTACCACCGCTGGACAGGGGGCCTTTGAAAAACTGTTTTTT
CATTTAGQGAFEKLFF
>TRBJ2-1|-|TRBV7-6|TRBD2
TGTGCCAGCAGCTTAGCGGGAGGGCCTTTCTATGAGCAGTTCTTC
CASSLAGGPFYEQFF
>TRBJ2-7|-|TRBV7-3|TRBD1
TGTGCCAGCAGCACGGGACAGGTATTCTACGAGCAGTACTTC
CASSTGQVFYEQYF
>TRBJ1-3|few|TRBV11-2|-
TGTGCCAGCAGCTCGACTTCGGGTGGAAACACCATATATTTT
CASSSTSGGNTIYF
>TRBJ2-3|-|TRBV7-8|TRBD2
TGTGCCAGCAGCTCAGACCTCCCCGGGACTAGCGGAACCAGCACAGATACGCAGTATTTT
CASSSDLPGTSGTSTDTQYF
>TRBJ2-7|-|TRBV19|TRBD2
TGTGCCAGTAACCCCGGGACTAGCATCCACGAGCAGTACTTC
CASNPGTSIHEQYF
>TRBJ2-2|few|TRBV30|-
TGTGCCTGGAGTGCAGGATTGAACACCGGGGAGCTGTTTTTT
CAWSAGLNTGELFF
>TRBJ2-3|-|TRBV19|-
TGTGCCAGTAAGGAGGGGGGGGCGCAGTATTTT
CASKEGGAQYF
>TRBJ1-4|once|TRBV19|-
TGTGCCAGTAGTAGCAGGGAAAAACTGTTTTTT
CASSSREKLFF
>TRBJ1-1|once|TRBV7-3|-
TGTGCCAGCAGCTCTATTGTGAACACTGAAGCTTTCTTT
CASSSIVNTEAFF
>TRBJ1-2|few|TRBV5-4|-
TGCGCCAGCAGCCAAGATGAAGAATCTCCTAACTATGGCTACACCTTC
CASSQDEESPNYGYTF
>TRBJ2-3|once|TRBV12-5|-
TGTGCTAGTGGTCCCGAGAGGTTGGCAGATACGCAGTATTTT
CASGPERLADTQYF